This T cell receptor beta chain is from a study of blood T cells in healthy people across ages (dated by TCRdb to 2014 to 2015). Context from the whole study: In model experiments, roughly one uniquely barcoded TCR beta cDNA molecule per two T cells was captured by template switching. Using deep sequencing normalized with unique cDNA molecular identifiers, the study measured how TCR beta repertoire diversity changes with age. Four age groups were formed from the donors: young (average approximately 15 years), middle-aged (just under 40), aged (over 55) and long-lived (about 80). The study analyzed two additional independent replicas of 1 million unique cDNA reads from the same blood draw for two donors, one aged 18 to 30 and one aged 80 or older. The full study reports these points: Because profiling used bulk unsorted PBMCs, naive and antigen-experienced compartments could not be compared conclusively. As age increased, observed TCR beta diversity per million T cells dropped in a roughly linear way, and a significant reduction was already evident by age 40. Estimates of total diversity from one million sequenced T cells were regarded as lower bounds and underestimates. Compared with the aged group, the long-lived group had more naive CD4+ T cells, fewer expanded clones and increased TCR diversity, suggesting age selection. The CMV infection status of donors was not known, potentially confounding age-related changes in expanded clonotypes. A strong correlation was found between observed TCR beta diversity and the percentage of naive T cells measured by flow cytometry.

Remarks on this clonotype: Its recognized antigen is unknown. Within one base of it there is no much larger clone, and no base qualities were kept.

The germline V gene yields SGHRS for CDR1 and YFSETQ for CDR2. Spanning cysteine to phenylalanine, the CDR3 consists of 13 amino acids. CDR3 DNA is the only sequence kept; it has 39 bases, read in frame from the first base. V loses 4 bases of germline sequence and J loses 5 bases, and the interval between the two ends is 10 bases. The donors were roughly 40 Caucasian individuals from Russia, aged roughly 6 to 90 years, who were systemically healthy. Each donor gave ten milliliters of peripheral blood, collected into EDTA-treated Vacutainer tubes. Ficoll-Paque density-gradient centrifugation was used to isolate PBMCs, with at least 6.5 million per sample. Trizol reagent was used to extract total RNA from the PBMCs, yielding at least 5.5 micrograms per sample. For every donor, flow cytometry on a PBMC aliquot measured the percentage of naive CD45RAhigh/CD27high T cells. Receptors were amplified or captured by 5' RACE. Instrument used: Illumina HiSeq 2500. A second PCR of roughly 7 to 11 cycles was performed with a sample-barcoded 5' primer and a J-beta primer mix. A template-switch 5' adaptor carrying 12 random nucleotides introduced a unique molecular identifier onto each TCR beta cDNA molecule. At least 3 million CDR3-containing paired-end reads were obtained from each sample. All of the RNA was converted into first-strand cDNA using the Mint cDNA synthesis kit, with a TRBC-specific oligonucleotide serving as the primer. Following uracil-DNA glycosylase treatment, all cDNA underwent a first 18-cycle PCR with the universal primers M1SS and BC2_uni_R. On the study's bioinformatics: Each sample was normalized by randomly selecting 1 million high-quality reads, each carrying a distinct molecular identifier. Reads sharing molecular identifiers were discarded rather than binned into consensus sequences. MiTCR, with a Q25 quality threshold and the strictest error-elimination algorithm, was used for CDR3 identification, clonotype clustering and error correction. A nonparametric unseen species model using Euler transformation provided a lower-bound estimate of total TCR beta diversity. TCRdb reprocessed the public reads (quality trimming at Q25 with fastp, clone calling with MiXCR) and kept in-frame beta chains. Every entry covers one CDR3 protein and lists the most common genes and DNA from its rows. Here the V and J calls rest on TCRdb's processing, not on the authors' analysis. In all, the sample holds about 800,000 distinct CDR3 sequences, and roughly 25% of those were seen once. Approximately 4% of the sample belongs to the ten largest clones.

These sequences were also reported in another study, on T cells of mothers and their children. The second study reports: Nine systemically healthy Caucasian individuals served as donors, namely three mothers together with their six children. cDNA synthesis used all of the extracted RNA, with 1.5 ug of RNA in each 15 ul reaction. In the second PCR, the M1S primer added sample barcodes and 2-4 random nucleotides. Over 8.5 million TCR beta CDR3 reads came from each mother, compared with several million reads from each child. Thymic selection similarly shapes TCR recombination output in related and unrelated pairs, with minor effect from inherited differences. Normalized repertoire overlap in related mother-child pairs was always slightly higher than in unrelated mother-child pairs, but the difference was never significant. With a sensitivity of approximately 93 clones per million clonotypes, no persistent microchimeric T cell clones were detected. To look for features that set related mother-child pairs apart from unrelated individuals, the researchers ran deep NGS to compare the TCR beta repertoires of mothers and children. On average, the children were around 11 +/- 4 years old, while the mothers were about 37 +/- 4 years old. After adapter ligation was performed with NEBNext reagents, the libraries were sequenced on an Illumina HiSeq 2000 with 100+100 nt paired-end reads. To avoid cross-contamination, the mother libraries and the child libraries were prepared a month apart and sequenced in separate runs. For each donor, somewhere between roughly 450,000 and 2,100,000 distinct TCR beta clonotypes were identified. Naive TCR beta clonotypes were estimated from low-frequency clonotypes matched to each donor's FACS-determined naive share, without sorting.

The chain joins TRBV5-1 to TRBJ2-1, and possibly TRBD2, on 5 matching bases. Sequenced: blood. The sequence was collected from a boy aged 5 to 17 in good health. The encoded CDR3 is CASSPDGNNEQFF. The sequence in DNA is TGCGCCAGCAGCCCCGACGGGAACAATGAGCAGTTCTTC. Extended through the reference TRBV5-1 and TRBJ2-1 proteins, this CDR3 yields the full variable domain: KAGVTQTPRYLIKTRGQQVTLSCSPISGHRSVSWYQQTPGQGLQFLFEYFSETQRNKGNFPGRFSGRQFSNSRSEMNVSTLELGDSALYLCASSPDGNNEQFFGPGTRLTVL.